The 26 T cell receptor beta chains in this list originate from one sample, sequenced in a study of beta chain features in type 1 diabetes. The investigators reverse transcribed all of the isolated RNA, so they sequenced expressed TCRB transcripts. Using immunoSEQ multiplex PCR, the repertoire was profiled, and TCRdb retains in-frame clones only, with some absent. This sample has about 900,000 clones; under 20% occur once, and the top ten carry 0.023%. Sequencing input: naive CD4+ T cells from blood. The source of these receptors is a woman aged 18 to 35 in good health.

The V gene is TRBV27, the J gene TRBJ2-3; 13 bases are a match to TRBD2. V shed 8 bases, J shed 10 bases, and the junction held 9 bases outside the gene matches. CDR1 and CDR2 (germline): MNHEY, SMNVEV (reference sequence). The CDR3 contains 14 residues. CDR3 loop: CASSLAGGPSSQYF. Here the CDR3 DNA reads TGTGCCAGCTCACTAGCGGGAGGGCCCTCGTCGCAGTATTTT.

The rearrangement uses TRBV9 and TRBJ2-1, with TRBD2 matching 8 bases. This CDR3 comprises 16 residues. With V trimmed by 4 bases and J by 1 base, 7 bases remained unmatched. Germline V gene lookup returns CDR1 SGDLS and CDR2 YYNGEE. The CDR3 bases are TGTGCCAGCAGCTCTCGCGGGACTAGATCCTACAATGAGCAGTTCTTC. Translating it yields CASSSRGTRSYNEQFF.

The V and J genes are TRBV29-1 and TRBJ1-2, with a tentative D call TRBD1 (5 bases). In germline, CDR1 is SQVTM, CDR2 ANQGSEA. V shed 6 bases and J shed 4 bases, with 18 bases lying between them. CDR3 length equals 14 residues. The CDR3 reads CSVRVGQSFYGYTF. CDR3 DNA: TGCAGCGTGAGGGTGGGGCAGTCCTTCTATGGCTACACCTTC.

This clone was seen more than once but under ten times. V is TRBV4-3 and J is TRBJ2-7; D unresolved. The CDR3 sequence is 14 residues long. Per the germline V gene, CDR1 is LGHNA and CDR2 is YSLEER. The V and J ends lost 4 bases and 0 bases respectively, with 10 bases between them. DNA of the CDR3: TGCGCCAGCAGCCCGCTAGTGAACTCCTACGAGCAGTACTTC. This sequence encodes CASSPLVNSYEQYF.

Comments on this clone: Given a much more abundant clone one base away, this may be a read error. This chain connects TRBV6-5 to TRBJ2-5; D is ambiguous. Germline V gives CDR1 MNHEY, CDR2 SVGAGI. The CDR3 totals 12 residues. Here the CDR3 DNA reads TGTGCCAGCAGTCACTCCCAAGAGACCCAGTACTTC. It specifies CASSHSQETQYF.

J is TRBJ2-4 and V is TRBV6-6, with D possibly being TRBD2 (5 bases). V was trimmed by 3 bases and J by 3 bases, leaving 15 bases between them. Looked up from germline, CDR1 is MNHNY and CDR2 is SVGAGI (reference sequence). CDR3 length equals 16 residues. The CDR3 sequence is CASSYGGSLDKNIQYF. CDR3 in DNA: TGTGCCAGCAGTTATGGTGGGAGTTTGGACAAAAACATTCAGTACTTC.

The genes are TRBV9 and TRBJ1-2; no firm D call. Germline values: CDR1 SGDLS, CDR2 YYNGEE. The length of the CDR3 is 13 residues. Trimming shortened V by 2 bases and J by 3 bases, and 8 bases separated the two germline ends. This CDR3 reads CASSVHQDYGYTF. CDR3 nucleotides: TGTGCCAGCAGCGTCCACCAGGACTATGGCTACACCTTC.

This clone was detected only a few times. Other DNA sequences of this sample code for an identical CDR3. The rearrangement joins TRBV9 to TRBJ2-2, with unresolved D. CDR1 SGDLS and CDR2 YYNGEE come from the germline V gene. V shed 1 base and J shed 4 bases, with 5 bases lying between them. The length of the CDR3 is 13 residues. The CDR3 reads CASSVRATGELFF. CDR3 sequence (DNA): TGTGCCAGCAGCGTAAGGGCCACCGGGGAGCTGTTTTTT.

This clone turned up a few times. The chain joins TRBV19 to TRBJ1-1; a possible D gene is TRBD1 (6 bases). CDR1 is LNHDA, CDR2 SQIVND, per germline (reference sequence). Deletions cut 6 bases from V and 8 bases from J, with 13 bases between. The CDR3 consists of 12 residues. CDR3 sequence reads: CASSGYRAEAFF. CDR3 DNA: TGTGCCAGTAGCGGGTACAGGGCGGAAGCTTTCTTT.

About this clone: This same CDR3 is encoded by further DNA sequences in the sample. The chain recombines TRBV19 with TRBJ1-5; D gene ambiguous. The CDR3 runs 13 residues. The V gene lost 1 base and the J gene lost 4 bases, with 5 bases spanning the gap. In germline, CDR1 is LNHDA, CDR2 SQIVND (reference sequence). CDR3 loop: CASSIAENQPQHF. For the CDR3, the DNA is TGTGCCAGTAGTATAGCTGAAAATCAGCCCCAGCATTTT. The whole variable domain, filled in from reference TRBV19 and TRBJ1-5, reads DGGITQSPKYLFRKEGQNVTLSCEQNLNHDAMYWYRQDPGQGLRLIYYSQIVNDFQKGDIAEGYSVSREKKESFPLTVTSAQKNPTAFYLCASSIAENQPQHFGDGTRLSIL.

The gene calls are TRBV4-1 and TRBJ2-2, with D possibly being TRBD2 (5 bases). This CDR3 region has 19 residues. Germline CDR1 is MGHRA and CDR2 is YSYEKL. The germline V and J ends were trimmed by 3 bases and 1 base, with 21 bases remaining between them. Written as DNA, the CDR3 is TGCGCCAGCAGCCATCGGCTCGAGGGAAGCTTTCAGAACACCGGGGAGCTGTTTTTT. Its protein is CASSHRLEGSFQNTGELFF.

The chain employs TRBV10-1 and TRBJ2-2; D may match TRBD1 or TRBD2 (6 bases each). CDR3 length: 16 residues. Per the germline V gene, CDR1 is WNHNN and CDR2 is SYGVQD (reference sequence). V lost 0 bases and J 5 bases, leaving 13 bases between the germline ends. The CDR3 DNA sequence: TGCGCCAGCAGTGAGTCGAGGGGGGTTTCGACCGGGGAGCTGTTTTTT. The encoded protein is CASSESRGVSTGELFF.

The rearrangement uses TRBV7-8 and TRBJ1-5; a possible D gene is TRBD1 (6 bases). Germline CDR1 and CDR2: SGHVS and FQNEAQ. The CDR3 is 16 amino acids. With 5 bases removed from V and 0 bases from J, the gap between germline ends came to 14 bases. This CDR3 is CASSPWGGRSNQPQHF. The CDR3 DNA follows: TGTGCCAGCAGCCCTTGGGGGGGCCGTAGCAATCAGCCCCAGCATTTT.

The genes are TRBV6-6 and TRBJ1-2; D might be TRBD1 (5 bases). Trimming cost V 6 bases and J 4 bases, with 18 bases left between them. Looked up from germline, CDR1 is MNHNY and CDR2 is SVGAGI (reference sequence). There are 15 residues in the CDR3. The CDR3 loop is CASRPLGRITYGYTF. The CDR3 coding sequence is TGTGCCAGCAGGCCGCTGGGACGGATCACCTATGGCTACACCTTC.

CDR3 protein: CASKGAPTYEQYF. CDR3 nucleotides: TGTGCCAGCAAAGGGGCCCCTACCTACGAGCAGTACTTC. This chain links TRBV7-8 with TRBJ2-7; the D gene is possibly TRBD1 (5 bases). This CDR3 is built from 13 residues. Germline assignment: CDR1 SGHVS and CDR2 FQNEAQ. Trimming removed 7 bases from V and 2 bases from J, with 12 bases in between.

This rearrangement joins TRBV10-3 to TRBJ2-2; a weak D match, TRBD2 (5 bases). This CDR3 is built from 14 residues. Trimming shortened V by 10 bases and J by 1 base, and 13 bases separated the two germline ends. CDR1 is ENHRY and CDR2 is SYGVKD in the germline V gene. DNA of the CDR3: TGTGCCAGCACCCGGGGTCAGAACACCGGGGAGCTGTTTTTT. Residues: CASTRGQNTGELFF.

V and J are TRBV7-8 and TRBJ2-7; no clear D. The germline CDR1 and CDR2 sequences are SGHVS and FQNEAQ. V lost 5 bases, J lost 0 bases, and 5 bases lay in between. CDR3 length: 12 amino acids. CDR3 bases: TGTGCCAGCAGCCCCAGCTCCTACGAGCAGTACTTC. Translating gives CASSPSSYEQYF.

The J gene is TRBJ2-7, the V gene TRBV5-1; 7 bases match TRBD1. Germline CDR1 reads SGHRS; CDR2 reads YFSETQ. The CDR3 length is 14 residues. The V gene end was trimmed by 4 bases and the J gene end by 5 bases; junction bases not matched to a gene: 9. The CDR3 bases are TGCGCCAGCAGCAGGGTGGACAGGCTCCACGAGCAGTACTTC. This translates into CASSRVDRLHEQYF.

The chain uses TRBV4-2 and TRBJ2-5, with 11 bases identical to TRBD2. In germline, CDR1 is LGHNA, CDR2 YNFKEQ. V dropped 0 bases and J dropped 4; count of bases not matched to a gene: 7. This CDR3 spans 17 amino acids. The CDR3 sequence: CASSQDGTSGSAETQYF. DNA of the CDR3: TGTGCCAGCAGCCAAGATGGCACTAGCGGGAGCGCAGAGACCCAGTACTTC.

This clone was recorded a few times. The chain uses TRBV10-3 and TRBJ1-2, with D maybe TRBD1 (5 bases). The CDR3 is made up of 18 amino acids. Germline CDR1 and CDR2: ENHRY and SYGVKD. Trimming took off 0 bases at V and 3 bases at J, with 20 bases between the two ends. In DNA form, the CDR3 reads TGTGCCATCAGTGAGTCTCTAGTGATTGGGGACTTCGACTATGGCTACACCTTC. Its translation: CAISESLVIGDFDYGYTF.

V is TRBV7-6 and J is TRBJ2-1; unclear D gene. CDR3 size: 16 residues. Trimming left V 4 bases short and J 2 bases short, with 15 bases between. The germline CDR1 and CDR2 sequences are SGHVS and FNYEAQ. CDR3 nucleotide sequence: TGTGCCAGCAGCTCCCCTCAGCGAGACGCCTACAATGAGCAGTTCTTC. This translates into CASSSPQRDAYNEQFF.

V and J are TRBV11-2 and TRBJ2-5, with D possibly matching TRBD2 (5 bases). This CDR3 comprises 15 residues. Trimming removed 1 base from V and 5 bases from J, with 14 bases in between. From germline, CDR1 is SGHAT and CDR2 FQNNGV. CDR3 sequence (DNA): TGTGCCAGCAGCTTAGGAAGTTCGAGGGTCGAGACCCAGTACTTC. It codes for CASSLGSSRVETQYF.

The chain recombines TRBV7-9 with TRBJ1-5; D may be TRBD1 (6 bases). Germline-derived CDR1 and CDR2 are SEHNR and FQNEAQ (reference sequence). This CDR3 is built from 12 residues. Between the trimmed V and J ends, which lost 7 bases and 6 bases, there was a span of 10 bases. The CDR3 nucleotides read TGTGCCAGCAACCGGGACACTCAGCCCCAGCATTTT. Translation: CASNRDTQPQHF.

This clone has just a few counts. The chain employs TRBV6-1 and TRBJ2-1, with D hard to call. The CDR3 totals 14 residues. V dropped 6 bases and J dropped 4 bases, with 13 bases sitting between them. Germline V CDR1 and CDR2: MNHNS, SASEGT. The CDR3 bases are TGTGCCAGCAGGAGCCTTTTATCTTACAATGAGCAGTTCTTC. Its protein is CASRSLLSYNEQFF.

This clone has just a few counts. The chain has TRBV6-1 and TRBJ2-5, with 9 bases fitting TRBD2. Germline CDR1 is MNHNS and CDR2 is SASEGT. J was trimmed by 3 bases and V by 2 bases; bases with no gene match: 22. This CDR3 is 21 amino acids long. CDR3 residues: CASSEISGRISGVGSEETQYF. The CDR3 DNA reads TGTGCCAGCAGTGAAATTAGCGGGAGAATTTCGGGGGTTGGTTCCGAAGAGACCCAGTACTTC.

V is TRBV11-2 and J is TRBJ2-4; D is ambiguous. CDR1 and CDR2 from the germline V gene are SGHAT and FQNNGV. Trimming stripped 2 bases from V and 0 bases from J, with 14 bases between. This CDR3 contains 17 residues. The CDR3 spells CASSLSESRIAKNIQYF. Here the CDR3 DNA reads TGTGCCAGCAGCTTATCTGAATCCAGGATAGCCAAAAACATTCAGTACTTC.